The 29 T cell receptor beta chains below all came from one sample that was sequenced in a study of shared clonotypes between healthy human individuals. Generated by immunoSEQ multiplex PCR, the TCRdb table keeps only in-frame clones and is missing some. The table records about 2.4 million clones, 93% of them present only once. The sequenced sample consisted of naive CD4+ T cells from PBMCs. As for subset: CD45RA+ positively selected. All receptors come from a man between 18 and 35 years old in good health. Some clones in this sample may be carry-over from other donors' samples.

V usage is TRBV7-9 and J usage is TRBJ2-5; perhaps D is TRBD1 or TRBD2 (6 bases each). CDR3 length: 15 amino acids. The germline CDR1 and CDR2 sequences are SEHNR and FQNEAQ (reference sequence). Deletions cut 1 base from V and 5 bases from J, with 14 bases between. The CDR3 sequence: CASSLVWGAEETQYF. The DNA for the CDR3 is TGTGCCAGCAGCTTAGTGTGGGGGGCAGAGGAGACCCAGTACTTC.

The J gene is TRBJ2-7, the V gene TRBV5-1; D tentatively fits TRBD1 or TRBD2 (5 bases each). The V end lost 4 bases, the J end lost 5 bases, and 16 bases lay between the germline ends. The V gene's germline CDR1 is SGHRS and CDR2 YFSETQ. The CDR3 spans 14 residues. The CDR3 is CASSTGPGTNEQYF. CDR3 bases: TGCGCCAGCAGCACGGGACCGGGAACTAACGAGCAGTACTTC.

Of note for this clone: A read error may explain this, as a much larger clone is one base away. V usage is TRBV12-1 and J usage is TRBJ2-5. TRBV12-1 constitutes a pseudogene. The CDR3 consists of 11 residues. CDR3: CASSVQETQYF. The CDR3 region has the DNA TGTGCCAGCAGCGTCCAAGAGACCCAGTACTTC.

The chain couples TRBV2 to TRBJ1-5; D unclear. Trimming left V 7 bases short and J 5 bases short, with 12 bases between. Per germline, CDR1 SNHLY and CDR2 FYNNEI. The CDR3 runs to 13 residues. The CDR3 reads CASKGRMDQPQHF. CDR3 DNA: TGTGCCAGCAAGGGCAGGATGGATCAGCCCCAGCATTTT.

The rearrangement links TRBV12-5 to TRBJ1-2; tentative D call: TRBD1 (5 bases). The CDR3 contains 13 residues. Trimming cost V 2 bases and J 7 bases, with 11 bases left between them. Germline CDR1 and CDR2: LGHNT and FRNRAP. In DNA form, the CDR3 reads TGTGCTAGTGGTTTGTTCAGGGCCACTGGCTACACCTTC. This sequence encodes CASGLFRATGYTF.

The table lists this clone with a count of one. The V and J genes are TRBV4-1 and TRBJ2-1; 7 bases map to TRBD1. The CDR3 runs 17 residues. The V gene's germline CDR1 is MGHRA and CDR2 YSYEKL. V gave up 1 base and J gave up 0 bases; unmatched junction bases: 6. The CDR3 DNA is TGCGCCAGCAGCCAAGGACTCAGGGGGACCTCCTACAATGAGCAGTTCTTC. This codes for CASSQGLRGTSYNEQFF.

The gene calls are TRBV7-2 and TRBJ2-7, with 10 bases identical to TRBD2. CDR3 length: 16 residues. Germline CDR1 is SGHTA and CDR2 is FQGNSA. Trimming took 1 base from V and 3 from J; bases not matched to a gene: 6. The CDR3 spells CASSLVGLASHYEQYF. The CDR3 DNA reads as TGTGCCAGCAGCTTAGTGGGACTAGCGAGTCACTACGAGCAGTACTTC.

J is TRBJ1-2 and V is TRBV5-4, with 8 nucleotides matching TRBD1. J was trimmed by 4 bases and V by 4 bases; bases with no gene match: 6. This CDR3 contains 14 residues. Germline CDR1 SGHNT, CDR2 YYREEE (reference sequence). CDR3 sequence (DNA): TGTGCCAGCAGCGAGGGACAGGCGACCTATGGCTACACCTTC. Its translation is CASSEGQATYGYTF.

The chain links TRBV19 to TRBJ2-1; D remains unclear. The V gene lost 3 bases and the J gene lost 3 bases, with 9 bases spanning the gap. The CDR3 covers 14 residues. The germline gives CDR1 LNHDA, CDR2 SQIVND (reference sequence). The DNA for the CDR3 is TGTGCCAGTAGTATTGGGGTCGTCTACAATGAGCAGTTCTTC. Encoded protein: CASSIGVVYNEQFF. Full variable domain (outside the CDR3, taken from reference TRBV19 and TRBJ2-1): DGGITQSPKYLFRKEGQNVTLSCEQNLNHDAMYWYRQDPGQGLRLIYYSQIVNDFQKGDIAEGYSVSREKKESFPLTVTSAQKNPTAFYLCASSIGVVYNEQFFGPGTRLTVL.

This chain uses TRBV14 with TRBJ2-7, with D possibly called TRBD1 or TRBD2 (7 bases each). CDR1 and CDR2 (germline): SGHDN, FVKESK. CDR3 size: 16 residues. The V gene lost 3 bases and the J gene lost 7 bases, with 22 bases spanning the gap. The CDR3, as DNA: TGTGCCAGCAGCCATTTTTTGCCTCCCCAGGGGGGGGAGCAGTACTTC. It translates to CASSHFLPPQGGEQYF. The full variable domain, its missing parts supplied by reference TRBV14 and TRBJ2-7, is EAGVTQFPSHSVIEKGQTVTLRCDPISGHDNLYWYRRVMGKEIKFLLHFVKESKQDESGMPNNRFLAERTGGTYSTLKVQPAELEDSGVYFCASSHFLPPQGGEQYFGPGTRLTVT.

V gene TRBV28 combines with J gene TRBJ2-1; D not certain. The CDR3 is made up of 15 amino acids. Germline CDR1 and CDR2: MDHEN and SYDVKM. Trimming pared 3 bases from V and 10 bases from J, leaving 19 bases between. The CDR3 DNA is TGTGCCAGCAGTTTTCGAGGACCTCGAGGTATGGAGCAGTTCTTC. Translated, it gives CASSFRGPRGMEQFF. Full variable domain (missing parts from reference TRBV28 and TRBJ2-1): DVKVTQSSRYLVKRTGEKVFLECVQDMDHENMFWYRQDPGLGLRLIYFSYDVKMKEKGDIPEGYSVSREKKERFSLILESASTNQTSMYLCASSFRGPRGMEQFFGPGTRLTVL.

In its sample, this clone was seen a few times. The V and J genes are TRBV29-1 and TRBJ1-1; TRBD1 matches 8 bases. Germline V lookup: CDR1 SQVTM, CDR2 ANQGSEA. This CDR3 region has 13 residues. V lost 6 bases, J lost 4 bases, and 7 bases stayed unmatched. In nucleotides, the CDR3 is TGCAGCGTGGACAGGGCTGGGAGCACTGAAGCTTTCTTT. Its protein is CSVDRAGSTEAFF.

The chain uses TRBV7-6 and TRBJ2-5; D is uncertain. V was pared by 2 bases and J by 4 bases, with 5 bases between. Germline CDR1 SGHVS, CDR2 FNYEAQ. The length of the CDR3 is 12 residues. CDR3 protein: CASSLRRETQYF. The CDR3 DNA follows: TGTGCCAGCAGCTTAAGGAGAGAGACCCAGTACTTC.

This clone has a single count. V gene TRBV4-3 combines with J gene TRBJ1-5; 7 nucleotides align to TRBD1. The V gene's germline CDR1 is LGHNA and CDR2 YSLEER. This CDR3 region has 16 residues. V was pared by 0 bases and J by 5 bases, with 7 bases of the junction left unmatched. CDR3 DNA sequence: TGCGCCAGCAGCCAAGATAGCGCAGGGGGACATCAGCCCCAGCATTTT. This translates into CASSQDSAGGHQPQHF.

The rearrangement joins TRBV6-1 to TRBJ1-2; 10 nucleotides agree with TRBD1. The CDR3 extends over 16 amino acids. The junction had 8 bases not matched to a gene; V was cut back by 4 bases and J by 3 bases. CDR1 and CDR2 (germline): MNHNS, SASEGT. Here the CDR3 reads CASSGETGGSDYGYTF. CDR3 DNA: TGTGCCAGCAGTGGGGAGACAGGGGGCAGTGACTATGGCTACACCTTC.

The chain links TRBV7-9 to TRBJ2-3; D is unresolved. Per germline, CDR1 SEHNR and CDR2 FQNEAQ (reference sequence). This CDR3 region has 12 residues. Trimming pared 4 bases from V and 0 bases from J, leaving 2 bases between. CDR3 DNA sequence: TGTGCCAGCAGCTACAGCACAGATACGCAGTATTTT. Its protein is CASSYSTDTQYF.

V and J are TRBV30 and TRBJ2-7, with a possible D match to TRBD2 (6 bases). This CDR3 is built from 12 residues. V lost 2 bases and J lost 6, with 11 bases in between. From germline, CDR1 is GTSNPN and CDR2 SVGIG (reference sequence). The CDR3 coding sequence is TGTGCCTGGAGTAGTCAGGGAGGCGAGCAGTACTTC. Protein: CAWSSQGGEQYF.

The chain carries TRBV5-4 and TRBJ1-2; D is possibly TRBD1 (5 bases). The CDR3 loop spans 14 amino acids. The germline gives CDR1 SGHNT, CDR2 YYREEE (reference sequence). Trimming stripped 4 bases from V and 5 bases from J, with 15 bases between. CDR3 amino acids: CASSLSGGSYGYTF. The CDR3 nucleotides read TGTGCCAGCAGCCTGTCCGGGGGATCATATGGCTACACCTTC.

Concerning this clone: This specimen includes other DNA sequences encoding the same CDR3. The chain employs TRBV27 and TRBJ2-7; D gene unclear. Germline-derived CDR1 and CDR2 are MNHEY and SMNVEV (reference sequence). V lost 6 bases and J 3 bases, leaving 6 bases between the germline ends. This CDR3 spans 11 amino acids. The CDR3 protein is CASRRLYEQYF. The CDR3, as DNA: TGTGCCAGCAGGCGCCTCTACGAGCAGTACTTC.

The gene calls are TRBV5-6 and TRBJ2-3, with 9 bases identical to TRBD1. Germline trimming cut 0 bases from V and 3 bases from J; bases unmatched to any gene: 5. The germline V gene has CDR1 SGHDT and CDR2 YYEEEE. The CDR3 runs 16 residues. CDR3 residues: CASSLGTGTGTDTQYF. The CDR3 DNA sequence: TGTGCCAGCAGCTTGGGAACCGGGACAGGGACAGATACGCAGTATTTT.

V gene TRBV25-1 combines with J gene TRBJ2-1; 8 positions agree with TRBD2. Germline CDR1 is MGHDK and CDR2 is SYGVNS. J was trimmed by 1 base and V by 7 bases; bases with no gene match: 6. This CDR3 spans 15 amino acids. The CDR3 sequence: CASTIAGGSYNEQFF. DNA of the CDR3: TGTGCCAGCACCATCGCGGGGGGATCCTACAATGAGCAGTTCTTC.

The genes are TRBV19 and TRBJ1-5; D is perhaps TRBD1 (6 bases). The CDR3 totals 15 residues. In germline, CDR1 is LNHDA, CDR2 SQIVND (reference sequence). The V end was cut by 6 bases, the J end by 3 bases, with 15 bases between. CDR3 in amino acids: CASSLVGGPNQPQHF. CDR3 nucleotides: TGTGCCAGTAGCCTTGTGGGGGGGCCCAATCAGCCCCAGCATTTT.

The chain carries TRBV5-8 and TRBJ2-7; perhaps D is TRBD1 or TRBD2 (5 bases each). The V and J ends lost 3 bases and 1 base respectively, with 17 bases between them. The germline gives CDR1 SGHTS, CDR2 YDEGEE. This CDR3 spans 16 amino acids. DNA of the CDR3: TGTGCCAGCAGCTCGGGACGAGTTATAGCATCCTACGAGCAGTACTTC. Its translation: CASSSGRVIASYEQYF.

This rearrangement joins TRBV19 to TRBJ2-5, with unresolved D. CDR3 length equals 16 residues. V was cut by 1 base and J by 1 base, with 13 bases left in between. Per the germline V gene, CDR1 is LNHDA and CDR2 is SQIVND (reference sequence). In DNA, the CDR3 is TGTGCCAGTAGTATAGTTCCCGTGTTCGGCCAAGAGACCCAGTACTTC. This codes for CASSIVPVFGQETQYF. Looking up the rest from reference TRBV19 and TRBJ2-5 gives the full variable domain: DGGITQSPKYLFRKEGQNVTLSCEQNLNHDAMYWYRQDPGQGLRLIYYSQIVNDFQKGDIAEGYSVSREKKESFPLTVTSAQKNPTAFYLCASSIVPVFGQETQYFGPGTRLLVL.

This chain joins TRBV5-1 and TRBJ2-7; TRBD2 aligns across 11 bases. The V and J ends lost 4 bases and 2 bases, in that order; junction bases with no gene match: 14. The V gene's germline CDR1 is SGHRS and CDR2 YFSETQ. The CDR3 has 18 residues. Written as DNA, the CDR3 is TGCGCCAGCAGCCCCTGGACTAGCGGGCGTGGGGATACCTACGAGCAGTACTTC. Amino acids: CASSPWTSGRGDTYEQYF.

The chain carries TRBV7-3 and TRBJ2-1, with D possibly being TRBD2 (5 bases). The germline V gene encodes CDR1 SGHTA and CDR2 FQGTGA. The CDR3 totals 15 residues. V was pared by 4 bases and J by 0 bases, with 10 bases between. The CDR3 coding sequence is TGTGCCAGCAGCTCTACTAGAGACTCCTACAATGAGCAGTTCTTC. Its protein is CASSSTRDSYNEQFF.

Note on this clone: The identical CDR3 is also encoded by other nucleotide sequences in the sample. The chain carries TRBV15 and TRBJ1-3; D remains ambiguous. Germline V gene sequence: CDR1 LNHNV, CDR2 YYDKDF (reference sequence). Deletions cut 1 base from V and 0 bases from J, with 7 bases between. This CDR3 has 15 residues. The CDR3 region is CATSRGDSSGNTIYF. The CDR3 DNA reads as TGTGCCACCAGCAGAGGGGATAGCTCTGGAAACACCATATATTTT.

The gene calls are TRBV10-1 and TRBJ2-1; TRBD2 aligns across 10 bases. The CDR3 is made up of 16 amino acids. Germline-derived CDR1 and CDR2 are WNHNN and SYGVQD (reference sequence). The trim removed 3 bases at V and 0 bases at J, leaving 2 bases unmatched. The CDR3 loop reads CASSDRLAGSYNEQFF. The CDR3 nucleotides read TGCGCCAGCAGTGATAGACTAGCGGGCTCCTACAATGAGCAGTTCTTC.

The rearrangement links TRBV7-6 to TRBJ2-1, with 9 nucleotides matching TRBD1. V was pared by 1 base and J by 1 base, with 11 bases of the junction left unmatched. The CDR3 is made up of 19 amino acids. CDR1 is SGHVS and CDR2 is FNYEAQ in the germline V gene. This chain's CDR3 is CASSLEAVGTGISYNEQFF. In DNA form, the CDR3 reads TGTGCCAGCAGCTTAGAGGCTGTTGGGACAGGGATATCCTACAATGAGCAGTTCTTC.